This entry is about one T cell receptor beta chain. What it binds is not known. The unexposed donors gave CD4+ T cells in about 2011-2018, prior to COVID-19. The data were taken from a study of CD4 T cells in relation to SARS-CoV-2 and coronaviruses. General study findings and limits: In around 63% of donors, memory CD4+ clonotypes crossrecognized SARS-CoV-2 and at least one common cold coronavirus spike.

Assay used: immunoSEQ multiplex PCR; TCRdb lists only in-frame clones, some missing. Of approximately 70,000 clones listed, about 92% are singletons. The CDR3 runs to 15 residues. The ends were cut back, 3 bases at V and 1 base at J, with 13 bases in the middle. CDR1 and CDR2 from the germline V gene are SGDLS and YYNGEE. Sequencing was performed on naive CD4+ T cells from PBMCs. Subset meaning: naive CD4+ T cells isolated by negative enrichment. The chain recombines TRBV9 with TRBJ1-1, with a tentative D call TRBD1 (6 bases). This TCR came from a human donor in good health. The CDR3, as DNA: TGTGCCAGCAGCGGAGGGGGGGGCACGAACACTGAAGCTTTCTTT. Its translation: CASSGGGGTNTEAFF. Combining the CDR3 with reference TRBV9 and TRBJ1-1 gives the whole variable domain DSGVTQTPKHLITATGQRVTLRCSPRSGDLSVYWYQQSLDQGLQFLIQYYNGEERAKGNILERFSAQQFPDLHSELNLSSLELGDSALYFCASSGGGGTNTEAFFGQGTRLTVV.